The clone carrying this TCR beta chain was counted between two and nine times. Via MiXCR, TCRdb re-called the 5' RACE reads, giving one row per CDR3 protein. This table holds some 500,000 distinct CDR3 sequences, 9.6% found once. This sample is drawn from a study of identical twins. CDR3 length: 13 amino acids. Trimming cost V 6 bases and J 6 bases, with 12 bases left between them. The data also belong to a second study, concerning yellow fever vaccine responses in identical twins.

This chain joins TRBV12-3 or TRBV12-4 and TRBJ2-1; perhaps TRBD2 as D (6 bases). The sample was PBMCs. This clonotype was sampled from a woman between 18 and 29 years old in good health. The DNA of the CDR3 is TGTGCCAGCAGCCTGCGGGGATTCAATGAGCAGTTCTTC. It encodes CASSLRGFNEQFF.